This paragraph covers one TCR beta chain sequence. The entry originates in a study of technical replicates of blood from several donors. This table comes from immunoSEQ multiplex PCR, and its TCRdb copy is limited to in-frame clones, with some not included. The table includes about 68,000 clones, around 97% detected once. The clonotype comes from a human donor in good health. Sequenced material: T cells isolated from PBMCs.

The CDR3 is CASSQDPRGQGVTEAFF. The CDR3 DNA is TGTGCCAGCAGCCAAGACCCCAGAGGACAGGGCGTTACTGAAGCTTTCTTT. The genes are TRBV4-2 and TRBJ1-1; TRBD1 aligns across 8 bases. This CDR3 is built from 17 residues. Germline lookup yields CDR1 LGHNA and CDR2 YNFKEQ. V dropped 0 bases and J dropped 5; count of bases not matched to a gene: 11.